A single sample is the source of the 19 T cell receptor beta chains below, sequenced in a study of T cell responses to AZD1222 COVID-19 vaccine. TCRdb's table, derived via immunoSEQ multiplex PCR, lists solely in-frame clones and lacks some. The table shows around 140,000 clones, with roughly 92% occurring only once. This specimen consisted of peripheral blood, obtained on day 0 of AZD1222 vaccination. Receptors were obtained from an adult in good health.

Comment on this clone: One end of the junction does not line up with germline, which may come from a read error. V usage is TRBV20-1 and J usage is TRBJ1-2; D may be TRBD1 (5 bases). Germline lookup yields CDR1 DFQATT and CDR2 SNEGSKA (reference sequence). The CDR3 runs to 11 residues. The CDR3 region has the DNA TGCAGTGCCGCCGATGGGACGTTCCTGGCCTTC. It is translated as CSAADGTFLAF.

V and J are TRBV29-1 and TRBJ1-2, with D hard to call. Trimming cost V 5 bases and J 5 bases, with 24 bases left between them. The CDR3 consists of 16 residues. Germline V lookup: CDR1 SQVTM, CDR2 ANQGSEA. The CDR3 loop is CSVRSHVQALGYGYTF. The CDR3 DNA follows: TGCAGCGTTAGGAGTCATGTTCAGGCCCTCGGGTATGGCTACACCTTC.

The chain is built from TRBV3-1 (or the pseudogene TRBV3-2) and TRBJ1-1; D gene ambiguous. The germline V gene has CDR1 LGHDT and CDR2 YNNKEL (reference sequence). The length of the CDR3 is 17 residues. V was shortened by 1 base and J by 6 bases, with 21 bases between the two germline ends. The chain's CDR3 is CASSQALGQVGFAEAFF. The DNA of the CDR3 is TGTGCCAGCAGCCAAGCGCTCGGGCAGGTGGGTTTCGCTGAAGCTTTCTTT.

The chain carries TRBV6-4 and TRBJ2-1; TRBD2 aligns across 9 bases. CDR3 length: 14 amino acids. Germline assignment: CDR1 MRHNA and CDR2 SNTAGT. The trim removed 3 bases at V and 8 bases at J, leaving 5 bases unmatched. In DNA form, the CDR3 reads TGTGCCAGCAGTGATGAACTAGCGGGCTATGAGCAGTTCTTC. This encodes CASSDELAGYEQFF.

V is TRBV28 and J is TRBJ1-4; TRBD1 matches 7 bases. Per germline, CDR1 MDHEN and CDR2 SYDVKM. There are 13 residues in the CDR3. V dropped 5 bases and J dropped 9; count of bases not matched to a gene: 6. The CDR3 region has the DNA TGTGCCAGCAGTACCCAGACAGGGCAAAAACTGTTTTTT. It encodes CASSTQTGQKLFF.

This chain joins TRBV6-5 and TRBJ1-1, with D uncertain. This CDR3 spans 12 amino acids. Germline CDR1 MNHEY, CDR2 SVGAGI. Trimming took off 8 bases at V and 1 base at J, with 8 bases between the two ends. The chain's CDR3 is CASQNRNTEAFF. DNA of the CDR3: TGTGCCAGCCAAAACAGGAACACTGAAGCTTTCTTT.

The chain employs TRBV7-8 and TRBJ1-2; a weak D match, TRBD1 (6 bases). The germline V gene encodes CDR1 SGHVS and CDR2 FQNEAQ. The V and J ends lost 3 bases and 3 bases respectively, with 17 bases between them. CDR3 length: 16 amino acids. The CDR3: CASSFGGQGLHYGYTF. The CDR3 nucleotides read TGTGCCAGCAGCTTTGGGGGCCAGGGCCTACACTATGGCTACACCTTC.

The CDR3: CASSDVPPGQGSEGYTF. Here the CDR3 DNA reads TGCGCCAGCAGTGACGTCCCTCCGGGACAGGGGTCTGAGGGCTACACCTTC. This chain uses TRBV10-2 with TRBJ1-2; 10 bases are a match to TRBD1. The CDR3 is made up of 17 amino acids. Trimming at V came to 3 bases and at J to 8 bases, leaving 15 bases not matched to a gene. CDR1 and CDR2 (germline): WSHSY, SAAADI.

This clone was detected only a few times. The chain recombines TRBV7-9 with TRBJ2-3; D gene ambiguous. Between the trimmed V and J ends, which lost 3 bases and 2 bases, there was a span of 12 bases. CDR3 size: 15 residues. Germline-derived CDR1 and CDR2 are SEHNR and FQNEAQ (reference sequence). The CDR3 is CASSFLGSATDTQYF. The CDR3 region has the DNA TGTGCCAGCAGCTTCCTCGGTTCGGCCACAGATACGCAGTATTTT.

The chain uses TRBV6-5 and TRBJ2-3, with no clear D. This CDR3 region has 15 residues. Trimming took 2 bases from V and 2 from J, leaving 11 bases between them. Germline CDR1 MNHEY, CDR2 SVGAGI. The CDR3 DNA reads TGTGCCAGCAGTTACAGATTTCAGAACACAGATACGCAGTATTTT. Encoded protein: CASSYRFQNTDTQYF.

The V gene is TRBV9, the J gene TRBJ1-1; D is unresolved. Per germline, CDR1 SGDLS and CDR2 YYNGEE. This CDR3 comprises 15 residues. V lost 0 bases to trimming and J lost 1 base, with 10 bases between them. The CDR3 DNA reads as TGTGCCAGCAGCGTAGTAACAGCCTGGAACACTGAAGCTTTCTTT. Amino acids: CASSVVTAWNTEAFF.

The chain couples TRBV29-1 to TRBJ1-1, with D hard to call. Deletions cut 5 bases from V and 0 bases from J, with 16 bases between. This CDR3 region has 15 residues. In germline, CDR1 is SQVTM, CDR2 ANQGSEA. CDR3 region: CSVNMVGAMNTEAFF. The CDR3 nucleotides are TGCAGCGTTAATATGGTCGGAGCCATGAACACTGAAGCTTTCTTT.

This chain connects TRBV19 to TRBJ1-6; unclear D gene. V lost 2 bases, J lost 11 bases, and 10 bases lay in between. Germline CDR1 reads LNHDA; CDR2 reads SQIVND (reference sequence). The CDR3 runs 13 residues. The CDR3 reads CASSITPITPLHF. The CDR3 DNA follows: TGTGCCAGTAGTATAACCCCCATAACACCCCTCCACTTT.

This chain links TRBV11-2 with TRBJ1-3; D is possibly TRBD1 (6 bases). The V end lost 8 bases, the J end lost 4 bases, and 15 bases lay between the germline ends. The CDR3 spans 14 residues. CDR1 SGHAT and CDR2 FQNNGV come from the germline V gene. The CDR3 is CASRRGAVGNTIYF. CDR3 nucleotide sequence: TGTGCCAGCCGCCGGGGGGCTGTCGGAAACACCATATATTTT.

The chain carries TRBV29-1 and TRBJ1-2; possibly TRBD1 for D (5 bases). Looked up from germline, CDR1 is SQVTM and CDR2 is ANQGSEA. The CDR3 covers 12 residues. Trimming cost V 4 bases and J 7 bases, with 13 bases left between them. The DNA of the CDR3 is TGCAGCGTTGTGGCAGGGCCTTTTGGCTACACCTTC. Translation: CSVVAGPFGYTF.

V gene TRBV7-2 combines with J gene TRBJ2-5; 16 positions agree with TRBD2. Germline CDR1 is SGHTA and CDR2 is FQGNSA. CDR3 size: 16 residues. After removal of 5 bases from V and 7 bases from J, the junction contained 7 bases not matched to a gene. CDR3 amino acids: CASSPGTSGRGATQYF. CDR3 DNA: TGTGCCAGCAGCCCGGGGACTAGCGGGAGGGGAGCGACCCAGTACTTC. The full variable domain, in which reference TRBV7-2 and TRBJ2-5 provide the parts outside the CDR3, is GAGVSQSPSNKVTEKGKDVELRCDPISGHTALYWYRQSLGQGLEFLIYFQGNSAPDKSGLPSDRFSAERTGGSVSTLTIQRTQQEDSAVYLCASSPGTSGRGATQYFGPGTRLLVL.

This clone was observed once. V gene TRBV21-1 combines with J gene TRBJ2-7; TRBD1, the table's D call, lacks a check against the DNA. TRBV21-1 counts as a pseudogene. CDR3 length equals 15 residues. CDR3 residues: CASGMGDRGLYEQYF. DNA of the CDR3: TGTGCCAGCGGCATGGGGGACAGGGGGCTCTACGAGCAGTACTTC.

The genes are TRBV19 and TRBJ1-2, with a weak D call TRBD1 (6 bases). V was cut by 5 bases and J by 8 bases, with 12 bases left in between. Germline CDR1 and CDR2: LNHDA and SQIVND (reference sequence). This CDR3 is 12 amino acids long. The CDR3 loop is CASSGYRAGYTF. CDR3 nucleotides: TGTGCCAGTAGTGGATACAGGGCCGGCTACACCTTC.

This clone was picked up one time. The V gene is TRBV5-4, the J gene TRBJ2-3, with D possibly called TRBD1 or TRBD2 (6 bases each). The V and J ends lost 5 bases and 2 bases respectively, with 18 bases between them. The CDR3 length is 16 residues. Germline loops: CDR1 SGHNT, CDR2 YYREEE (reference sequence). Here the CDR3 reads CASRLDLGGYTDTQYF. CDR3 sequence (DNA): TGTGCCAGCAGATTAGACCTCGGGGGCTACACAGATACGCAGTATTTT.